This T cell receptor (beta chain) was captured in a study of T cells in narcolepsy. Study results and caveats: Reportedly, autoreactive clonotypes were serially detected in patients' blood but not controls'.

In regard to this clone: Its antigen remains unknown.

There are 16 residues in the CDR3. The V gene's germline CDR1 is SGHVS and CDR2 FQNEAQ. V lost 11 bases to trimming and J lost 0 bases, with 19 bases between them. Sequencing was performed with immunoSEQ multiplex PCR; in TCRdb, only in-frame clones are kept and a portion is missing. The sample holds about 20,000 clones, around 83% seen once. The sample was memory (CD45RA-) CD4+ T cells from blood. This clonotype originated in a human donor in good health. The rearrangement joins TRBV7-8 to TRBJ2-2, with TRBD2 as a possible D gene (6 bases). CDR3 nucleotides: TGTGCCGGTGCGGGGAACCACCCCGCGAACACCGGGGAGCTGTTTTTT. Translated: CAGAGNHPANTGELFF.